Listed below are T cell receptor beta chains from one sample, sequenced in a study of T-cell memory formation after mild COVID-19. Each CDR3 protein gets one entry after TCRdb re-called the 5' RACE reads with MiXCR. This sample has 450,000 to 650,000 distinct CDR3 sequences, with 20% to 25% found just once. Sequenced input: PBMCs or a T cell subset sorted from them (not recorded which). Receptor source: an adult woman who had mild COVID-19 (a few samples of this study predate the infection). Cell type and time point are not known. Each CDR3 is given with its conserved first and last residue. The D gene is left open where the match is weak. Size is omitted from some rows. Given values are once, few, many or a class for expanded clones.

clone_size	v_call	d_call	j_call	cdr3_nt	cdr3_aa
few	TRBV6-2/TRBV6-3	NA	TRBJ2-2	TGTGCCAGCAAGAATCAAGTTGGCGACCGACCCGGGGAGCTGTTTTTT	CASKNQVGDRPGELFF
NA	TRBV7-8	TRBD1	TRBJ2-1	TGTGCCAGCAGCCCTTTTGGACAGGGGTCCTACAATGAGCAGTTCTTC	CASSPFGQGSYNEQFF
NA	TRBV7-2	NA	TRBJ2-3	TGTGCCAGCAGCTTACCCCGCGGGGTCAAGGGCACAGATACGCAGTATTTT	CASSLPRGVKGTDTQYF
NA	TRBV19	NA	TRBJ2-7	TGTGCCAGTAGTGTGCAGGGGACTGCTGGCGAGCAGTACTTC	CASSVQGTAGEQYF
NA	TRBV19	TRBD1	TRBJ2-1	TGTGCCAGTAGTAAAACAGGGGTTGATGAGCAGTTCTTC	CASSKTGVDEQFF
few	TRBV11-2	NA	TRBJ2-1	TGTGCCAGCAGCTTAGACCCGAAGCGGACACCACTCAATGAGCAGTTCTTC	CASSLDPKRTPLNEQFF
few	TRBV20-1	TRBD2	TRBJ2-1	TGCAGTGTGTGGGGGGGTTACAATGAGCAGTTCTTC	CSVWGGYNEQFF
NA	TRBV3-1	NA	TRBJ2-3	TGTGCCAGCAGCCAGGAGAGACTAGACGTCCCAGATACGCAGTATTTT	CASSQERLDVPDTQYF
NA	TRBV10-3	NA	TRBJ2-3	TGTGCCATCAGTGGGACCGCCTTGGATACGCAGTATTTT	CAISGTALDTQYF
NA	TRBV5-1	NA	TRBJ2-3	TGCGCCAGCAGCTTGGACAGACAAGATACGCAGTATTTT	CASSLDRQDTQYF
NA	TRBV24-1	TRBD1	TRBJ2-7	TGTGCCACCAGTGATGCCGACAGGGTTGACGAGCAGTACTTC	CATSDADRVDEQYF
few	TRBV12-3/TRBV12-4	NA	TRBJ1-5	TGTGCCAGCAGTTTTAGCGGGACGAAACAAATCGTGGCCCAGCATTTT	CASSFSGTKQIVAQHF
NA	TRBV20-1	NA	TRBJ1-6	TGCAGTGCTAGAGATGCATTTAGCTCCTATAATTCACCCCTCCACTTT	CSARDAFSSYNSPLHF
few	TRBV11-3	TRBD1	TRBJ2-1	TGTGCCAGCAGCTTGGCGGGACAGGGGGATGAGCAGTTCTTC	CASSLAGQGDEQFF
NA	TRBV7-2	TRBD2	TRBJ2-1	TGTGCCAGCAGCGGGATGACCGGGGCGGGAGCCTACAATGAGCAGTTCTTC	CASSGMTGAGAYNEQFF
few	TRBV6-5	NA	TRBJ2-1	TGTGCCAGCAGTTACACCCCTCTCGCGGTTAGCTCCTACAATGAGCAGTTCTTC	CASSYTPLAVSSYNEQFF
NA	TRBV5-1	TRBD2	TRBJ2-7	TGCGCCAGCAGCTCGGGGGACCTTAGCGGGGCTTCCTACGAGCAGTACTTC	CASSSGDLSGASYEQYF
few	TRBV20-1	NA	TRBJ2-1	TGCAGTGCGCCGCGGTTGAGCTCCTACAATGAGCAGTTCTTC	CSAPRLSSYNEQFF
few	TRBV7-3	NA	TRBJ2-1	TGTGCCAGCAGCTCCACAGGGTCTTTGAACGATGAGCAGTTCTTC	CASSSTGSLNDEQFF
few	TRBV6-5	NA	TRBJ2-2	TGTGCCAGCACCATGAGGGGGGACACCGGGGAGCTGTTTTTT	CASTMRGDTGELFF
NA	TRBV25-1	NA	TRBJ1-2	TGTGCCAGCAGTGGGGGCTATGGCTACACCTTC	CASSGGYGYTF
few	TRBV29-1	NA	TRBJ1-2	TGCAGCGTTGTGGGGGGGCTTGGCTATGGCTACACCTTC	CSVVGGLGYGYTF